This T cell receptor (beta chain) emerged from a study of immune evolution from preneoplasia to lung adenocarcinoma (TCRdb year 2021). In the study overall: HLA loss of heterozygosity was observed in roughly 7%, 15% and 33% of AIS, MIA and ADC lesions, respectively, and was not observed in any AAH lesions. TCR sequencing data came from 45 to 65 patients. The immune data were integrated with whole exome sequencing and methylation data obtained from the same cohort of nodules. The sample size depended on which specimens were available, not on a prior power calculation. According to the study, over a hundred samples went through TCR sequencing. POLYSOLVER was used to infer Class I HLA alleles from exome data, and LOHHLA was used to detect allele-specific HLA loss. The study used immune gene expression, TCR sequencing and multiplex immunofluorescence to profile the immune contexture of lung adenocarcinoma precursors and invasive adenocarcinoma. Resected precursor lesions (AAH, AIS, MIA) and invasive adenocarcinomas were each compared against paired morphologically normal lung tissue. The overall cohort comprised roughly 52 patients with pulmonary nodules who underwent surgical resection.

As concerns this clone: Its antigen target is currently unknown. No per-base quality is available; no much larger clone lies one base away.

Study-wide conclusions, independent of this receptor: The findings were based on association rather than direct causation, and larger cohorts with long-term follow-up and longitudinal biopsies were deemed needed. Normal lung showed the highest clonality, whereas later-stage lesions appeared to have higher T cell density and diversity but lower clonality. Because all patients came from Japan and China, whether the findings apply to Western populations was uncertain. Top T cell clone frequencies were highest in normal lung and appeared to decrease progressively from AAH through AIS, MIA and invasive adenocarcinoma. KRAS-mutant nodules showed the highest T cell clonality compared with EGFR-mutant or double wild-type lesions.

Patients underwent resection in Japan or China between the mid-2010s and the late 2010s. Two lung cancer pathologists independently reviewed H&E slides to confirm the histologic diagnosis of every case. For nucleic acid extraction, premalignant or tumor cells were enriched by macro-dissection following pathologic assessment. FFPE tissue was used for DNA isolation with the AllPrep DNA/RNA FFPE Kit. CDR1 and CDR2, per the germline V gene, are MGHRA and YSYEKL. The CDR3 spans 15 residues, from the cysteine through the phenylalanine. Of the read, only the CDR3 DNA is kept; its 45 bases are in frame from base 1. V and J are truncated by 1 base and 5 bases respectively, leaving an intervening sequence of 13 bases. The immunoSEQ hsTCRbeta Kit was used to sequence TCR beta CDR3 regions from DNA. Processing in the source paper ran as follows. The ImmunoSEQ Analyzer was used to analyse the TCR sequencing data. T cell clonality was calculated on productive rearrangements as 1 minus Pielou's evenness. The inverse Simpson index, applied to productive templates, was used to measure T cell diversity. T cell density was expressed as TCR beta template counts normalized to usable DNA, with usable DNA estimated by amplifying and sequencing housekeeping genes. Two-sided Kruskal-Wallis tests were used to compare TCR metrics across histologic stages. As stored in TCRdb, this immuneACCESS dataset retains in-frame rearrangements with V and J assigned. A fraction of the clones does not appear; measured against another copy, unresolved V genes explain less than half of the discrepancy, and the remainder lacks a known reason. Clonal size and the V and J genes are those of that table, whereas D and trimming came from the DNA. For this sample the table gives about 9,600 clones, of which approximately 83% were detected only once. Of the sample, approximately 5.7% is held by the ten largest clones.

The origin of this receptor is a person between 65 and 80 years old with lung adenocarcinoma. Sequenced sample: FFPE minimally invasive lung adenocarcinoma tissue. The sample's cell subset or site label, in plain terms: micro-invasive lung adenocarcinoma (MIA). The chain links TRBV4-1 with TRBJ2-3; the D gene is perhaps TRBD1, from 5 matching bases. Here the CDR3 is given as CASSQGGVIQDTQYF. The nucleotides read TGCGCCAGCAGCCAAGGGGGCGTTATTCAAGATACGCAGTATTTT.